This T cell receptor beta chain derives from a study of T cell responses to AZD1222 COVID-19 vaccine. The study, taken as a whole, reports: When two AZD1222 doses had been given, Spike-specific TCR breadth and depth rose. Donors, mostly white British, included more females; clonal diversity was possibly underestimated.

Per germline, CDR1 SGHVS and CDR2 FQNEAQ. V was pared by 0 bases and J by 3 bases, with 5 bases between. The CDR3 extends over 13 amino acids. Assay used: immunoSEQ multiplex PCR; TCRdb lists only in-frame clones, some missing. The profile shows 160,000 or so clones, around 92% of them singletons. Regarding this clone: Antigen: not known.

The sample consisted of peripheral blood, taken 28 days after the second AZD1222 dose. The sequence was obtained from an adult who received the AZD1222 COVID-19 vaccine. J is TRBJ1-1 and V is TRBV7-8; D not resolved. The CDR3 nucleotides are TGTGCCAGCAGCTTAGCAGGTTACACTGAAGCTTTCTTT. Translated, it gives CASSLAGYTEAFF.